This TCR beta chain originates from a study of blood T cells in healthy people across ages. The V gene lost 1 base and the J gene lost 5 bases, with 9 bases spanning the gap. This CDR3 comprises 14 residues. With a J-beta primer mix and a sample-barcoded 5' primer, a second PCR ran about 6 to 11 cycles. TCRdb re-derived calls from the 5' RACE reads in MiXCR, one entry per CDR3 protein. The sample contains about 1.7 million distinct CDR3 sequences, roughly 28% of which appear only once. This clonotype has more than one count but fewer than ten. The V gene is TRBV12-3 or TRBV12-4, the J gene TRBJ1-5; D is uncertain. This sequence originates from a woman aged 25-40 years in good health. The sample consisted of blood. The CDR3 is CASSLGGDHQPQHF. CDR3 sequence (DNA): TGTGCCAGCAGTTTAGGCGGGGATCATCAGCCCCAGCATTTT.